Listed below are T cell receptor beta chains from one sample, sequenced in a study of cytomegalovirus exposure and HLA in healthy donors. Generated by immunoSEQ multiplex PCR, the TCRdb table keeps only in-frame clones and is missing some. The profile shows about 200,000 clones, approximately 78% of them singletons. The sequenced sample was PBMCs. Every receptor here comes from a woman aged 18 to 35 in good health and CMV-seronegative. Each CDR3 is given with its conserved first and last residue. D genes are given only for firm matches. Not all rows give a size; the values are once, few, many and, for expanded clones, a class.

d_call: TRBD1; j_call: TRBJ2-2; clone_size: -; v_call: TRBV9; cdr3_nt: TGTGCCAGCAGCGTGGGGGACAGGGGGCCCGGGGAGCTGTTTTTT; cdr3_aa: CASSVGDRGPGELFF
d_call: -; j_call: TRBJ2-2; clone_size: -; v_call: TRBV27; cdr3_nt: TGTGCCAGCAGTGCAAGAAGGACGCGTAGCGACACCGGGGAGCTGTTTTTT; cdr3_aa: CASSARRTRSDTGELFF
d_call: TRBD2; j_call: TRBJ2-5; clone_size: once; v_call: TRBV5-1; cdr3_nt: TGCGCCAGCAGCTTCGGACTAGCGGGAGACTCGTGGGAGACCCAGTACTTC; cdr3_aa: CASSFGLAGDSWETQYF
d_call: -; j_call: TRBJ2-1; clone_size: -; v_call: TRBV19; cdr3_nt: TGTGCCAGTAGTAGTAGCTCGAGGTCCCATGAGCAGTTCTTC; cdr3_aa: CASSSSSRSHEQFF
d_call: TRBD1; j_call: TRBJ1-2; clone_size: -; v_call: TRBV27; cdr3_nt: TGTGCCAGCAGTTTAACCCCTGGGACAGGGTCCTATGGCTACACCTTC; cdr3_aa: CASSLTPGTGSYGYTF
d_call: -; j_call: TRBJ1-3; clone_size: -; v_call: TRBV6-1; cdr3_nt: TGTGCCATCAGTGACCCCGGGTTACACTCTGGAAACACCATATATTTT; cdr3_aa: CAISDPGLHSGNTIYF
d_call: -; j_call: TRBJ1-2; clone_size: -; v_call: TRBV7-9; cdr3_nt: TGTTCCAGCAGCTTAGAAGGGGTGTGGACCTATGGCTACACCTTC; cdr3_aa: CSSSLEGVWTYGYTF
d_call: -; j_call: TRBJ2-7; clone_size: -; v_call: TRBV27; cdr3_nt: TGTGCCAGCAGTTCCGCTATCAGGACTATGCCATCCTACGAGCAGTACTTC; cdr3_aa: CASSSAIRTMPSYEQYF
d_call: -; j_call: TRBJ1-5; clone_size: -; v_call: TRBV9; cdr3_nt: TGTGCCAGCAGCGCGGGGGGCGGGGGCGAGCCCCAGCATTTT; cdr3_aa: CASSAGGGGEPQHF
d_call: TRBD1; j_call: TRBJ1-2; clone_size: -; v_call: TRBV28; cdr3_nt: TGTGCCATCTCTTACAGGGGGGCGTCTACTAACTATGGCTACACCTTC; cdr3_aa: CAISYRGASTNYGYTF
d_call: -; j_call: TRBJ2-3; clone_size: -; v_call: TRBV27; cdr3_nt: TGTGCCAGCTGTCTAACCGGGCAGGGTGGAAGAGATACGCAGTATTTT; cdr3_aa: CASCLTGQGGRDTQYF
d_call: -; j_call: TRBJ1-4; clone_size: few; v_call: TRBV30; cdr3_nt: TGTGCCTGGAGCGGGGATGGCGAAAAACTGTTTTTT; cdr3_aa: CAWSGDGEKLFF
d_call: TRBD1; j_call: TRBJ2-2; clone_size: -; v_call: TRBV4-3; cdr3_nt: TGCGCCAGCAGCCATGGGCGACAGGGTGGAAAAGGGGAGCTGTTTTTT; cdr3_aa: CASSHGRQGGKGELFF
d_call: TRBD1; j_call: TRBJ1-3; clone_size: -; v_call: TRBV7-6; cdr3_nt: TGTGCCAGCAGCTTAAGGACAGGTTCGGGGAACACCATATATTTT; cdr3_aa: CASSLRTGSGNTIYF
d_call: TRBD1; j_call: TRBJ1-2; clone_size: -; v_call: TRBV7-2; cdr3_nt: TGTGCCAGCAGCTTAGGGCAGGGGGCGTCGGGGGGCTACACCTTC; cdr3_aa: CASSLGQGASGGYTF
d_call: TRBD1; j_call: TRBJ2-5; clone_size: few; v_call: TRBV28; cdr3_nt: TGTGCCAGCAGTTGGGACAGGGGATCCGACCAAGAGACCCAGTACTTC; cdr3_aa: CASSWDRGSDQETQYF
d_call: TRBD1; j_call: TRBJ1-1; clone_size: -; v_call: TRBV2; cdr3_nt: TGTGCCAGCAGTCTCCCTAGACAGGGAGCTGAAGCTTTCTTT; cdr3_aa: CASSLPRQGAEAFF
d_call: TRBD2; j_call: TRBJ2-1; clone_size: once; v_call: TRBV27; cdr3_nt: TGTGCCAGCAGACTTGGGACTAGCTCGGTCAATGAGCAGTTCTTC; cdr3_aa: CASRLGTSSVNEQFF
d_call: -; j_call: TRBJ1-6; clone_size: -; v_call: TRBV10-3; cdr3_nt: TGTGCCATCAGTGAGGGTCTTGGAGGAGTTATAATTAATTCACCCCTCCACTTT; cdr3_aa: CAISEGLGGVIINSPLHF
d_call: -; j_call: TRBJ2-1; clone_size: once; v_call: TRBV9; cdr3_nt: TGTGCCAGCAGCGTAGCCGGTTGGGCGGGAAGCAATGAGCAGTTCTTC; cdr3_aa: CASSVAGWAGSNEQFF
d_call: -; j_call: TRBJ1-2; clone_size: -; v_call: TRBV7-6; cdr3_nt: TGTGCCAGCAGCCCACGGGATGACTATGGCTACACCTTC; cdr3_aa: CASSPRDDYGYTF
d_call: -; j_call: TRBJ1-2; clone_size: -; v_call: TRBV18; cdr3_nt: TGTGCCAGCTCCCCCGGGGAGGCCGCATATAATGGCTACACCTTC; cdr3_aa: CASSPGEAAYNGYTF
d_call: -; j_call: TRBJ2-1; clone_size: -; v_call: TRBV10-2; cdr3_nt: TGCGCCAGCGGGGGGCCGGCGGGAGACTACAATGAGCAGTTCTTC; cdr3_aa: CASGGPAGDYNEQFF
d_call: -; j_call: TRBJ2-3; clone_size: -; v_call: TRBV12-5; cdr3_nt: TGTGCTAGTGGTTTCGGCATGGAGGGGACAGATACGCAGTATTTT; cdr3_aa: CASGFGMEGTDTQYF
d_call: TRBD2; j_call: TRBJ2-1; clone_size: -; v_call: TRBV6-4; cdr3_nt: TGTGCCAGCAGTGACAATGAGCGGGAGGGCCTGTTCTTC; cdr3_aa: CASSDNEREGLFF
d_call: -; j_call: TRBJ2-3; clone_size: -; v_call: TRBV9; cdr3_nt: TGTGCCAGCAGCGTTGGGGGGACTCGGCCGGCAGATACGCAGTATTTT; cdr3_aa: CASSVGGTRPADTQYF
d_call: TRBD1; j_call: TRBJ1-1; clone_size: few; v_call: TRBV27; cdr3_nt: TGTGCCAGCAGTTCCATCACAGGGGCGAACACTGAAGCTTTCTTT; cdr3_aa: CASSSITGANTEAFF
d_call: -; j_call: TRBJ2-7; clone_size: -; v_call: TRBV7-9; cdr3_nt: TGTTCCAGCAGCTTAGCGCTCGGGGAGATCCACGAGCAGTACTTC; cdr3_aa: CSSSLALGEIHEQYF
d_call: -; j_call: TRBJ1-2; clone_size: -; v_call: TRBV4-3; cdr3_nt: TGCGCCAGCAGCCAAGATTTTTTGGAGGGTGGCTACACCTTC; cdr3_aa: CASSQDFLEGGYTF
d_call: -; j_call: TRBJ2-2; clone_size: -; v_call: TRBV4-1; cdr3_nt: TGCGCCAGCAGCCAAGGACACTCGAACACCGGGGAGCTGTTTTTT; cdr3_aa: CASSQGHSNTGELFF
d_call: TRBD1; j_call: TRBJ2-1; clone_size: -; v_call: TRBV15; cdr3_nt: TGTGCCACCAGCACCCGACAGGGTGGCTCCTACAATGAGCAGTTCTTC; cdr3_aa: CATSTRQGGSYNEQFF